This T cell receptor beta chain was documented in a study of CD8 T cells in Susac syndrome. After extraction with the RNeasy kit, roughly 0.5 to 1 ug of the RNA was reverse transcribed using random hexamers. TCRdb reanalysed the immunoSEQ multiplex PCR reads using MiXCR and keeps one entry per CDR3 protein. The data show some 120,000 distinct CDR3 sequences, with around 94% seen just once and around 0.2% held by the top ten. The V gene lost 1 base and the J gene lost 7 bases, with 17 bases spanning the gap. From germline, CDR1 is SGDLS and CDR2 YYNGEE. The CDR3 covers 15 residues. The rearrangement joins TRBV9 to TRBJ1-2, with D perhaps TRBD1 (5 bases). The material sequenced was CD8+ T cells from PBMCs. The clonotype comes from a human donor with Susac syndrome. The CDR3 sequence is CASSVSGFGAGGYTF. The DNA of the CDR3 is TGTGCCAGCAGCGTATCAGGATTCGGGGCAGGTGGCTACACCTTC.